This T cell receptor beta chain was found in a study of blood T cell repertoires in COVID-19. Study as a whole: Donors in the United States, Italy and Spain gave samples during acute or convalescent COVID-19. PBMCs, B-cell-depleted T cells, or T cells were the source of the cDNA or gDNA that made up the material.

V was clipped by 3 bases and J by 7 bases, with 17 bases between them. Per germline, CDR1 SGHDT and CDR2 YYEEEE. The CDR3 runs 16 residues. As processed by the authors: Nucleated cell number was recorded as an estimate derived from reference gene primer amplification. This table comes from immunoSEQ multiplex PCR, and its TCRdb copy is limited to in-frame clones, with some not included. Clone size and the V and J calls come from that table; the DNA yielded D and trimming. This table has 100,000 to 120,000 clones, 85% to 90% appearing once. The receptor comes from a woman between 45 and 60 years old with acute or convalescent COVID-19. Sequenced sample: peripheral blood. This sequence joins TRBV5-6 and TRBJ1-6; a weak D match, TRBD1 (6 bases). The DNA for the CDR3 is TGTGCCAGCAGCTGGGGGACAACTAGAACAAATTCACCCCTCCACTTT. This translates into CASSWGTTRTNSPLHF.